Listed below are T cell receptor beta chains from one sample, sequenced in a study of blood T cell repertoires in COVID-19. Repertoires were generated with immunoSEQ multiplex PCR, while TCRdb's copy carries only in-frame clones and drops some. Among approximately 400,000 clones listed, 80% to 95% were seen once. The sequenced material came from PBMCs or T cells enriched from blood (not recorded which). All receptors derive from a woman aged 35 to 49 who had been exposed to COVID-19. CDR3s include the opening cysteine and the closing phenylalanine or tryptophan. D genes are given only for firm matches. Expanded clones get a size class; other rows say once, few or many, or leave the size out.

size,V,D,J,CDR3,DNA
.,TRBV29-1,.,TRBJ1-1,CSVSAGMNTEAFF,TGCAGCGTTTCTGCAGGAATGAACACTGAAGCTTTCTTT
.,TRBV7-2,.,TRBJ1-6,CASRNEVPNSPLHF,TGTGCCAGCCGCAACGAGGTCCCCAATTCACCCCTCCACTTT
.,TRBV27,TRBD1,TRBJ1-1,CASSWAWDRVAEAFF,TGTGCCAGCAGTTGGGCTTGGGACAGGGTGGCTGAAGCTTTCTTT
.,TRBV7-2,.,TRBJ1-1,CASSLAMNTEAFF,TGTGCCAGCAGCTTAGCTATGAACACTGAAGCTTTCTTT
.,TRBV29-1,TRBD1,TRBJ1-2,CSVDRGAYGGYTF,TGCAGCGTGGACAGGGGGGCATATGGTGGCTACACCTTC
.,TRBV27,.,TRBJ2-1,CASSLSSSSSYNEQFF,TGTGCCAGCAGTTTATCGTCGTCGAGCTCCTACAATGAGCAGTTCTTC
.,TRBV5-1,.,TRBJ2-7,CASSFASGYEQYF,TGCGCCAGCAGCTTTGCGAGCGGCTACGAGCAGTACTTC
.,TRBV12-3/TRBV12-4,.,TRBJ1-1,CASSPEGRGAFF,TGTGCCAGCAGTCCGGAGGGGCGGGGAGCTTTCTTT
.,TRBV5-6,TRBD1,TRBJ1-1,CASSWGQVNTEAFF,TGTGCCAGCAGCTGGGGACAGGTCAACACTGAAGCTTTCTTT
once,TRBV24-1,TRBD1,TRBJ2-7,CATVQGAEFSYEQYF,TGTGCCACCGTTCAGGGGGCGGAATTTTCCTACGAGCAGTACTTC